One sample yielded the 21 T cell receptor beta chains listed below, sequenced in a study of CD8+CD57+ T cells in acquired aplastic anemia. Profiling that covered TCR beta VDJ and CDR3 relied on genomic DNA as its template. TCRdb ran MiXCR on the reads and lists one entry per CDR3 protein. The sample lists over 250,000 distinct CDR3 sequences; under 60% were seen once. Patients picked for sequencing had shown CD8+CD57+ cell expansion detected by flow cytometry. Sample: sorted CD4+, CD8+, or CD8+CD57+ T cells (not recorded which) from PBMCs. The receptors come from a human donor with aplastic anemia.

This chain links TRBV7-2 with TRBJ2-1, with D possibly TRBD1 on 6 matching bases. The CDR3 length is 12 residues. The germline CDR1 and CDR2 sequences are SGHTA and FQGNSA. V lost 5 bases and J 9 bases, leaving 11 bases between the germline ends. The CDR3 sequence is CASSPRGLEQFF. Here the CDR3 DNA reads TGTGCCAGCAGCCCCAGGGGTCTTGAGCAGTTCTTC.

In this sample, this clonotype turned up a few times. The CDR3 protein is CASSQEASGDQKTTDTQYF. CDR3 sequence (DNA): TGTGCCAGCAGCCAAGAGGCTAGCGGGGATCAAAAAACCACAGATACGCAGTATTTT. The V gene is TRBV3-1, the J gene TRBJ2-3; 9 nucleotides align to TRBD2. V shed 0 bases and J 2 bases; nucleotides not matched to a gene: 12. This CDR3 is built from 19 residues. Germline loops: CDR1 LGHDT, CDR2 YNNKEL (reference sequence).

This clonotype was counted between two and nine times. The chain uses TRBV10-3 and TRBJ1-1, with TRBD1 matching 8 bases. Germline trimming cut 5 bases from V and 1 base from J; bases unmatched to any gene: 9. Germline V gene data show CDR1 as ENHRY and CDR2 as SYGVKD. The CDR3 spans 16 residues. The CDR3 DNA reads as TGTGCCATCAGTTGGACAGGGACGCTTGGGAACACTGAAGCTTTCTTT. Translated: CAISWTGTLGNTEAFF.

To note about this clonotype: The CDR3 carries no conserved terminal phenylalanine or tryptophan, so it likely arises from a read error. Because the CDR3's place on the DNA is in doubt, the DNA is left out and the CDR3 is given as listed by TCRdb. The chain couples TRBV9 to TRBJ2-6. Germline CDR1 is SGDLS and CDR2 is YYNGEE. The CDR3 region is 11 residues in length, termini included. This CDR3 reads CASSVGDWTNT.

The chain couples TRBV5-1 to TRBJ1-2, with 10 bases aligning to TRBD1. CDR1 is SGHRS and CDR2 is YFSETQ in the germline V gene. This CDR3 is 15 amino acids long. Losses at the gene ends were 7 bases for V and 4 bases for J; bases not matched to a gene: 10. CDR3 in DNA: TGCGCCAGCGCTTCCGGGACAGGGGAAGTCTATGGCTACACCTTC. Translating it yields CASASGTGEVYGYTF.

This clonotype has just a few counts. The chain is built from TRBV5-4 and TRBJ2-7, with D possibly matching TRBD2 (5 bases). V was pared by 1 base and J by 6 bases, with 14 bases between. This CDR3 spans 14 amino acids. Germline V gene sequence: CDR1 SGHNT, CDR2 YYREEE (reference sequence). Written as DNA, the CDR3 is TGTGCCAGCAGCTTGTCGAGGGAAATAGGCGAGCAGTACTTC. This gives the protein CASSLSREIGEQYF.

The V gene is TRBV20-1, the J gene TRBJ1-6, with D unresolved. CDR3 length equals 13 residues. Trimming removed 0 bases from V and 13 bases from J, with 13 bases in between. CDR1 and CDR2 (germline): DFQATT, SNEGSKA (reference sequence). The CDR3 loop is CSARDVAVGPLHF. CDR3 DNA sequence: TGCAGTGCTAGAGATGTGGCAGTCGGGCCCCTCCACTTT.

The chain uses TRBV20-1 and TRBJ1-1; TRBD1 might be the D (6 bases). CDR1 is DFQATT and CDR2 is SNEGSKA in the germline V gene (reference sequence). This CDR3 has 14 amino acids. Trimming took off 6 bases at V and 2 bases at J, with 16 bases between the two ends. This CDR3 reads CSAKLAGANTEAFF. CDR3 coding DNA: TGCAGTGCCAAGCTGGCAGGGGCTAACACTGAAGCTTTCTTT.

The chain joins TRBV20-1 to TRBJ2-5; possibly TRBD2 for D (7 bases). The CDR3 extends over 15 amino acids. Germline lookup yields CDR1 DFQATT and CDR2 SNEGSKA (reference sequence). V lost 6 bases to trimming and J lost 3 bases, with 20 bases between them. The CDR3 DNA reads TGCAGTGCCAGTGTTCTTACAGGGAGGGAAGAGACCCAGTACTTC. Translation gives CSASVLTGREETQYF.

The rearrangement links TRBV14 to TRBJ1-4; D is undetermined. The CDR3 extends over 11 amino acids. In germline, CDR1 is SGHDN, CDR2 FVKESK. The V end was cut by 3 bases, the J end by 7 bases, with 3 bases between. The CDR3 DNA is TGTGCCAGCAGCCAGCGTGAAAAACTGTTTTTT. As protein: CASSQREKLFF. Variable domain in full (rest from reference TRBV14 and TRBJ1-4): EAGVTQFPSHSVIEKGQTVTLRCDPISGHDNLYWYRRVMGKEIKFLLHFVKESKQDESGMPNNRFLAERTGGTYSTLKVQPAELEDSGVYFCASSQREKLFFGSGTQLSVL.

J is TRBJ1-5 and V is TRBV2, with 7 bases matching TRBD1. This CDR3 has 15 amino acids. With 2 bases clipped from V and 9 bases from J, the junction kept 10 bases outside the gene matches. Germline V CDR1 and CDR2: SNHLY, FYNNEI. In DNA, the CDR3 is TGTGCCAGCAGTGAACCCGACAGGGATGGACGGCCCCAGCATTTT. It yields the protein CASSEPDRDGRPQHF.

The sample holds one count of this clonotype. The chain couples TRBV20-1 to TRBJ2-7; 13 nucleotides agree with TRBD2. This CDR3 region has 16 residues. Germline CDR1 and CDR2: DFQATT and SNEGSKA (reference sequence). V was pared by 2 bases and J by 2 bases, with 6 bases of the junction left unmatched. CDR3 in DNA: TGCAGTGCTAGAATCCTCGGGACTAGCGGGGCCTACGAGCAGTACTTC. Translation gives CSARILGTSGAYEQYF.

V gene TRBV7-3 combines with J gene TRBJ1-1; no clear D. V lost 5 bases to trimming and J lost 5 bases, with 21 bases between them. CDR3 length: 16 amino acids. From germline, CDR1 is SGHTA and CDR2 FQGTGA. For the CDR3, the DNA is TGTGCCAGCAGCGGCCCCAGGACCGGCGCAAGGACTGAAGCTTTCTTT. Its protein is CASSGPRTGARTEAFF.

This chain joins TRBV5-6 and TRBJ1-5; D is ambiguous. The CDR3 consists of 16 residues. Trimming pared 0 bases from V and 0 bases from J, leaving 10 bases between. Germline V CDR1 and CDR2: SGHDT, YYEEEE. CDR3 in DNA: TGTGCCAGCAGCTTGGGGGGTTTCTTTAGCAATCAGCCCCAGCATTTT. It is translated as CASSLGGFFSNQPQHF.

The chain combines TRBV7-9 with TRBJ2-1; 7 positions match TRBD2. The ends lost 5 bases at V and 5 bases at J; junction bases unmatched: 6. CDR1 is SEHNR, CDR2 FQNEAQ, per germline (reference sequence). This CDR3 spans 14 amino acids. For the CDR3, the DNA is TGTGCCAGCAGCATGGGGCTAGCGGACAATGAGCAGTTCTTC. Protein product: CASSMGLADNEQFF.

There are a few counts of this clonotype. This chain connects TRBV6-4 to TRBJ1-1; D unresolved. CDR1 is MRHNA, CDR2 SNTAGT, per germline. V lost 4 bases and J 1 base, leaving 7 bases between the germline ends. CDR3 size: 13 residues. CDR3 amino acids: CASSVTTNTEAFF. The CDR3 region has the DNA TGTGCCAGCAGTGTAACAACGAACACTGAAGCTTTCTTT.

CDR3 sequence: CASSLGRAGGTTDTQYF. DNA of the CDR3: TGCGCCAGCAGCTTAGGTAGAGCGGGGGGGACCACAGATACGCAGTATTTT. This chain connects TRBV5-1 to TRBJ2-3, with 10 bases matching TRBD2. J lost 2 bases, V lost 2 bases, and 8 bases had no gene match. The CDR3 runs to 17 residues. Germline V lookup: CDR1 SGHRS, CDR2 YFSETQ.

The gene calls are TRBV5-1 and TRBJ1-3, with D uncertain. The CDR3 sequence is 15 residues long. From germline, CDR1 is SGHRS and CDR2 YFSETQ. The V and J ends lost 0 bases and 0 bases respectively, with 7 bases between them. CDR3 amino acids: CASSLAGDSGNTIYF. In nucleotides, the CDR3 is TGCGCCAGCAGCTTGGCCGGGGACTCTGGAAACACCATATATTTT. The whole variable domain, filled in from reference TRBV5-1 and TRBJ1-3, reads KAGVTQTPRYLIKTRGQQVTLSCSPISGHRSVSWYQQTPGQGLQFLFEYFSETQRNKGNFPGRFSGRQFSNSRSEMNVSTLELGDSALYLCASSLAGDSGNTIYFGEGSWLTVV.

The J gene is TRBJ2-5, the V gene TRBV5-6, with D perhaps matching TRBD1 (5 bases). CDR3 length: 14 amino acids. Trimming took 2 bases from V and 5 from J, leaving 13 bases between them. Germline CDR1 reads SGHDT; CDR2 reads YYEEEE. The CDR3 reads CASSLGVGSETQYF. DNA for the CDR3: TGTGCCAGCAGCTTAGGGGTGGGGTCGGAGACCCAGTACTTC.

In this sample, this clonotype turned up many times. The chain uses TRBV9 and TRBJ2-3; tentative D call: TRBD2 (6 bases). CDR3 length: 17 amino acids. Germline-derived CDR1 and CDR2 are SGDLS and YYNGEE. V gave up 3 bases and J gave up 0 bases, with 17 bases separating them. Here the CDR3 reads CASSAPGGLASTDTQYF. The CDR3, as DNA: TGTGCCAGCAGCGCCCCCGGAGGGCTAGCGAGCACAGATACGCAGTATTTT.

The rearrangement uses TRBV10-3 and TRBJ1-2; 7 bases line up with TRBD1. With 10 bases clipped from V and 8 bases from J, the junction kept 10 bases outside the gene matches. CDR3 length equals 12 residues. Per germline, CDR1 ENHRY and CDR2 SYGVKD. CDR3 nucleotide sequence: TGTGCCACCCTTGAGACAGGGTTCGGCTACACCTTC. This translates into CATLETGFGYTF.